This T cell receptor beta chain was identified during a study of blood T cell repertoires in COVID-19. Study-level background: PBMCs, B-cell-depleted T cells, or T cells were the source of the cDNA or gDNA that made up the material.

Authors' analysis steps: Reference gene primer amplification in the assay estimated nucleated cell counts. Here immunoSEQ multiplex PCR was the method, and the copy in TCRdb shows in-frame clones only, minus some. From that table come the V and J calls and clone size; the DNA was used to work out D and trimming. The repertoire includes 190,000 or so clones, more than 75% of them detected once, and about 9.6% sits in the top ten. The CDR3 contains 15 residues. CDR1 KGHSH and CDR2 LQKENI come from the germline V gene. Trimming took 3 bases from V and 10 from J, leaving 22 bases between them. The study drew participants aged about 18 to 89 years from 20 to 30 US areas.

V gene TRBV18 combines with J gene TRBJ2-7, with D perhaps matching TRBD1 (7 bases). Sequencing input: PBMCs or T cells enriched from blood (not recorded which). The TCR originated in a woman between 25 and 40 years old who had recovered from COVID-19. The chain's CDR3 is CASSPPERNRGGQYF. DNA of the CDR3: TGTGCCAGCTCACCTCCGGAGAGGAACAGGGGAGGTCAGTACTTC. Supplemented by reference TRBV18 and TRBJ2-7, the full variable domain reads NAGVMQNPRHLVRRRGQEARLRCSPMKGHSHVYWYRQLPEEGLKFMVYLQKENIIDESGMPKERFSAEFPKEGPSILRIQQVVRGDSAAYFCASSPPERNRGGQYFGPGTRLTVT.